These 18 T cell receptor beta chains share one sample of origin, sequenced in a study of OX40 agonist ivuxolimab in advanced cancers. Only in-frame clones appear in the TCRdb table, and some are missing; sequencing was by immunoSEQ multiplex PCR. The sample lists 53,000 or so clones, over 85% occurring once. The material was CD4+ or CD8+ T cells sorted from blood, obtained in a trial of the OX40 agonist ivuxolimab. Receptors originate from an adult with an advanced solid tumor such as melanoma, head and neck, liver or kidney cancer.

The chain combines TRBV14 with TRBJ2-1; possible D gene TRBD1, 5 bases. Between the trimmed V and J ends, which lost 0 bases and 0 bases, there was a span of 12 bases. The CDR3 has 17 residues. Germline assignment: CDR1 SGHDN and CDR2 FVKESK. The CDR3 is CASSQEQGRISYNEQFF. For the CDR3, the DNA is TGTGCCAGCAGCCAAGAGCAGGGCCGGATCTCCTACAATGAGCAGTTCTTC.

This rearrangement joins TRBV30 to TRBJ1-1, with D hard to call. This CDR3 contains 14 residues. Germline V CDR1 and CDR2: GTSNPN, SVGIG (reference sequence). V lost 0 bases and J 5 bases, leaving 13 bases between the germline ends. The CDR3 DNA sequence: TGTGCCTGGAGTGTAACTTATCCTTTGACTGAAGCTTTCTTT. Amino acid sequence: CAWSVTYPLTEAFF.

The V gene is TRBV28, the J gene TRBJ2-6; 7 nucleotides line up with TRBD1. The CDR3 consists of 16 residues. Per the germline V gene, CDR1 is MDHEN and CDR2 is SYDVKM. V was clipped by 11 bases and J by 0 bases; unmatched bases: 10. CDR3 residues: CAAAGQVNSGANVLTF. For the CDR3, the DNA is TGTGCCGCGGCCGGACAGGTTAACTCTGGGGCCAACGTCCTGACTTTC.

The chain is built from TRBV4-3 and TRBJ2-7; 12 bases match TRBD2. Germline V gene data show CDR1 as LGHNA and CDR2 as YSLEER. The CDR3 is 15 amino acids. J was trimmed by 3 bases and V by 1 base; bases with no gene match: 1. CDR3 in DNA: TGCGCCAGCAGCCAAGGACTAGCGGGAGACTACGAGCAGTACTTC. Encoded protein: CASSQGLAGDYEQYF.

The chain recombines TRBV13 with TRBJ2-1; a weak D match, TRBD2 (6 bases). Trimming stripped 0 bases from V and 6 bases from J, with 24 bases between. Germline values: CDR1 PRHDT, CDR2 FYEKMQ (reference sequence). CDR3 size: 19 residues. CDR3 amino acids: CASSLGPALAREWFNEQFF. The CDR3 DNA follows: TGTGCCAGCAGCTTAGGCCCGGCTCTAGCGCGGGAATGGTTCAATGAGCAGTTCTTC.

This chain uses TRBV7-3 with TRBJ2-1; 10 nucleotides align to TRBD1. CDR1 is SGHTA and CDR2 is FQGTGA in the germline V gene. CDR3 size: 15 residues. J lost 3 bases, V lost 5 bases, and 4 bases had no gene match. Here the CDR3 DNA reads TGTGCCAGCAGCCGAGGACAGGGGGTCTACAATGAGCAGTTCTTC. Protein: CASSRGQGVYNEQFF.

The chain couples TRBV27 to TRBJ2-3; 8 bases match TRBD2. V trimming: 2 bases; J trimming: 3 bases; junction bases outside the gene matches: 4. CDR1 MNHEY and CDR2 SMNVEV come from the germline V gene (reference sequence). The CDR3 runs to 15 residues. CDR3 in amino acids: CASSLGTRYTDTQYF. The CDR3 bases are TGTGCCAGCAGTTTAGGGACTAGGTATACAGATACGCAGTATTTT.

V and J are TRBV7-9 and TRBJ2-7, with 8 bases lining up with TRBD2. V shed 5 bases, J shed 2 bases, and the junction held 11 bases outside the gene matches. The length of the CDR3 is 16 residues. From germline, CDR1 is SEHNR and CDR2 FQNEAQ (reference sequence). This CDR3 reads CASSAREGPNPYEQYF. The CDR3 DNA reads as TGTGCCAGCAGCGCCCGGGAGGGGCCAAACCCCTACGAGCAGTACTTC. The variable domain in full, with the rest retrieved from reference TRBV7-9 and TRBJ2-7, is DTGVSQNPRHKITKRGQNVTFRCDPISEHNRLYWYRQTLGQGPEFLTYFQNEAQLEKSRLLSDRFSAERPKGSFSTLEIQRTEQGDSAMYLCASSAREGPNPYEQYFGPGTRLTVT.

The V gene is TRBV9, the J gene TRBJ2-7, with TRBD2 as a possible D gene (7 bases). The V gene's germline CDR1 is SGDLS and CDR2 YYNGEE. The CDR3 is 15 amino acids. V gave up 4 bases and J gave up 0 bases, with 14 bases separating them. CDR3 nucleotide sequence: TGTGCCAGCAGCCAAGGGGGGGCCAGCTCCTACGAGCAGTACTTC. Translation: CASSQGGASSYEQYF.

This sequence joins TRBV9 and TRBJ1-5, with 12 bases that match TRBD1. With V trimmed by 4 bases and J by 0 bases, 14 bases remained unmatched. The CDR3 totals 20 residues. The germline CDR1 and CDR2 sequences are SGDLS and YYNGEE. CDR3 nucleotide sequence: TGTGCCAGCAGCTTCTACCTAATGGGACAGGGGGCCCTTAGCAATCAGCCCCAGCATTTT. This sequence encodes CASSFYLMGQGALSNQPQHF.

J is TRBJ2-5 and V is TRBV4-3; 8 bases align to TRBD2. The CDR3 contains 17 residues. Per germline, CDR1 LGHNA and CDR2 YSLEER. With 2 bases clipped from V and 0 bases from J, the junction kept 8 bases outside the gene matches. Written as DNA, the CDR3 is TGCGCCAGCAGCCAAAAAACGGCTAGCGGGTACCAAGAGACCCAGTACTTC. Protein: CASSQKTASGYQETQYF.

This clone was seen just once. The genes are TRBV10-1 and TRBJ2-5; 10 nucleotides match TRBD2. From germline, CDR1 is WNHNN and CDR2 SYGVQD (reference sequence). The J segment lost 3 bases and the V segment lost 7 bases, leaving 8 bases of the junction unmatched. CDR3 length equals 15 residues. CDR3 in amino acids: CASTRPSGGKETQYF. For the CDR3, the DNA is TGCGCCAGCACCCGGCCTAGCGGGGGAAAAGAGACCCAGTACTTC.

The chain has TRBV7-2 and TRBJ1-1; a weak D match, TRBD1 (6 bases). There are 13 residues in the CDR3. CDR1 and CDR2 from the germline V gene are SGHTA and FQGNSA. Deletions cut 3 bases from V and 6 bases from J, with 11 bases between. In nucleotides, the CDR3 is TGTGCCAGCAGCTTGGGGGCCGGGGCTGAAGCTTTCTTT. This translates into CASSLGAGAEAFF.

CDR3 protein: CASSFGTGWNEQFF. CDR3 nucleotide sequence: TGTGCCAGCAGCTTTGGGACAGGGTGGAATGAGCAGTTCTTC. The V call is TRBV5-6, the J call TRBJ2-1, with 9 bases matching TRBD1. The CDR3 length is 14 residues. V gave up 2 bases and J gave up 7 bases; unmatched junction bases: 4. The germline gives CDR1 SGHDT, CDR2 YYEEEE.

In this sample, this clone turned up once. The J gene is TRBJ2-7, the V gene TRBV5-5; possible D gene TRBD1, 6 bases. CDR1 and CDR2 (germline): SGHKS, YYEKEE (reference sequence). The CDR3 extends over 14 amino acids. V was shortened by 0 bases and J by 7 bases, with 14 bases between the two germline ends. The CDR3 nucleotides are TGTGCCAGCAGCTTGGGGACAGCCCTGTGGGAGCAGTACTTC. This gives the protein CASSLGTALWEQYF.

V gene TRBV7-9 combines with J gene TRBJ2-7; 8 bases are shared with TRBD1. V shed 1 base, J shed 9 bases, and the junction held 8 bases outside the gene matches. Per the germline V gene, CDR1 is SEHNR and CDR2 is FQNEAQ (reference sequence). The CDR3 is made up of 14 amino acids. Written as DNA, the CDR3 is TGTGCCAGCAGCTTAGAACTCAGGGGGCCTGCGCAGTACTTC. The encoded protein is CASSLELRGPAQYF. The entire variable domain, with the rest obtained from reference TRBV7-9 and TRBJ2-7, is as follows: DTGVSQNPRHKITKRGQNVTFRCDPISEHNRLYWYRQTLGQGPEFLTYFQNEAQLEKSRLLSDRFSAERPKGSFSTLEIQRTEQGDSAMYLCASSLELRGPAQYFGPGTRLTVT.

The chain carries TRBV7-9 and TRBJ2-1; perhaps TRBD2 as D (6 bases). Deletions cut 6 bases from V and 0 bases from J, with 15 bases between. This CDR3 has 16 amino acids. Germline CDR1 reads SEHNR; CDR2 reads FQNEAQ (reference sequence). The CDR3 nucleotides read TGTGCCAGCAGGCAGGAGGGACTCTTCTCCTACAATGAGCAGTTCTTC. Protein sequence: CASRQEGLFSYNEQFF.

The chain couples TRBV27 to TRBJ2-1; the match to TRBD1 covers 10 bases. There are 13 residues in the CDR3. J lost 4 bases, V lost 7 bases, and 1 base had no gene match. Germline CDR1 and CDR2: MNHEY and SMNVEV (reference sequence). The CDR3 region is CASTGQGYNEQFF. The CDR3 DNA reads TGTGCCAGCACGGGACAGGGGTACAATGAGCAGTTCTTC.